Below are 15 T cell receptor beta chains sequenced from a single sample in a study of cytomegalovirus exposure and HLA in healthy donors. PCR amplification relied on 60 Vbeta primers (plus 13 Jbeta primers). Some clones are missing from TCRdb's copy, which holds only in-frame ones; the method was immunoSEQ multiplex PCR. The data show over 95,000 clones, around 80% seen once. The material sequenced was PBMCs. These receptors all stem from a female donor in good health and CMV-seronegative.

The chain recombines TRBV7-9 with TRBJ2-5; tentative D call: TRBD1 (6 bases). The CDR3 loop spans 17 amino acids. Germline CDR1 SEHNR, CDR2 FQNEAQ (reference sequence). V dropped 0 bases and J dropped 2 bases, with 16 bases sitting between them. The CDR3 sequence: CASSLAGRRTDQETQYF. The CDR3 region has the DNA TGTGCCAGCAGCTTAGCGGGGAGAAGGACAGATCAAGAGACCCAGTACTTC. The full variable domain, rest sourced from reference TRBV7-9 and TRBJ2-5, is DTGVSQNPRHKITKRGQNVTFRCDPISEHNRLYWYRQTLGQGPEFLTYFQNEAQLEKSRLLSDRFSAERPKGSFSTLEIQRTEQGDSAMYLCASSLAGRRTDQETQYFGPGTRLLVL.

The CDR3 DNA is TGTGCCAGCAGCCGAAATAGCGGGGGGGCTTCCTACAATGAGCAGTTCTTC. Translating it yields CASSRNSGGASYNEQFF. The J gene is TRBJ2-1, the V gene TRBV7-6; 11 bases align to TRBD2. Germline V gene lookup returns CDR1 SGHVS and CDR2 FNYEAQ. V lost 5 bases and J lost 1; bases outside the gene matches: 7. The CDR3 is made up of 17 amino acids.

This rearrangement joins TRBV6-5 to TRBJ2-3, with D unresolved. CDR3 size: 14 residues. Germline V gene sequence: CDR1 MNHEY, CDR2 SVGAGI. Between the trimmed V and J ends, which lost 0 bases and 2 bases, there was a span of 6 bases. DNA for the CDR3: TGTGCCAGCAGTTACTCGACTGACACAGATACGCAGTATTTT. Amino acids: CASSYSTDTDTQYF.

This chain uses TRBV15 with TRBJ1-5; 9 bases agree with TRBD1. J was trimmed by 0 bases and V by 3 bases; bases with no gene match: 12. Germline CDR1 and CDR2: LNHNV and YYDKDF (reference sequence). The CDR3 spans 19 residues. The CDR3 nucleotides are TGTGCCACCAGCAGTGCCCGGGACAGGGTAGGTGATAGCAATCAGCCCCAGCATTTT. Translating gives CATSSARDRVGDSNQPQHF. Together with reference TRBV15 and TRBJ1-5, the CDR3 gives the full variable domain: DAMVIQNPRYQVTQFGKPVTLSCSQTLNHNVMYWYQQKSSQAPKLLFHYYDKDFNNEADTPDNFQSRRPNTSFCFLDIRSPGLGDTAMYLCATSSARDRVGDSNQPQHFGDGTRLSIL.

V and J are TRBV29-1 and TRBJ1-1; 9 bases map to TRBD1. CDR1 is SQVTM and CDR2 is ANQGSEA in the germline V gene. There are 14 residues in the CDR3. The V segment lost 1 base and the J segment 4 bases; nucleotides outside the gene matches: 4. CDR3 coding DNA: TGCAGCGTTGAAGGGCGGACAGGGGTCACTGAAGCTTTCTTT. Protein sequence: CSVEGRTGVTEAFF.

J is TRBJ2-1 and V is TRBV7-6; TRBD2 agrees at 11 bases. The germline V gene has CDR1 SGHVS and CDR2 FNYEAQ. The CDR3 length is 15 residues. J was trimmed by 4 bases and V by 5 bases; bases with no gene match: 4. This CDR3 is CASSGIAGGYNEQFF. As DNA, the CDR3 is TGTGCCAGCAGCGGGATAGCGGGGGGGTACAATGAGCAGTTCTTC.

This clone was seen more than once but under ten times. The J gene is TRBJ1-1, the V gene TRBV19; maybe TRBD1 (5 bases). Trimming took off 9 bases at V and 5 bases at J, with 31 bases between the two ends. Germline lookup yields CDR1 LNHDA and CDR2 SQIVND (reference sequence). The CDR3 sequence is 18 residues long. CDR3 sequence reads: CASSLLRGRETGKTEAFF. The CDR3 DNA is TGTGCCAGCAGTCTATTGCGGGGCAGGGAGACCGGGAAAACTGAAGCTTTCTTT.

The chain is built from TRBV19 and TRBJ1-3, with D tentatively TRBD1 (5 bases). Germline CDR1 and CDR2: LNHDA and SQIVND (reference sequence). This CDR3 region has 17 residues. Trimming took 2 bases from V and 4 from J, leaving 18 bases between them. The CDR3 is CASSIRSQGKYGNTIYF. The CDR3 nucleotides read TGTGCCAGTAGTATACGGTCCCAGGGAAAATACGGAAACACCATATATTTT.

J is TRBJ2-5 and V is TRBV9, with TRBD2 as a possible D gene (6 bases). Germline CDR1 reads SGDLS; CDR2 reads YYNGEE. With 0 bases removed from V and 1 base from J, the gap between germline ends came to 13 bases. The CDR3 consists of 16 residues. The CDR3 region has the DNA TGTGCCAGCAGCGTAGCTACGGCGGGGCCCCAAGAGACCCAGTACTTC. This encodes CASSVATAGPQETQYF.

The chain recombines TRBV7-9 with TRBJ2-1; 11 bases align to TRBD1. V was pared by 1 base and J by 7 bases, with 3 bases of the junction left unmatched. The CDR3 covers 15 residues. Germline V gene sequence: CDR1 SEHNR, CDR2 FQNEAQ (reference sequence). Here the CDR3 DNA reads TGTGCCAGCAGCTTAGGGACAGGGGGCTGGAATGAGCAGTTCTTC. The encoded protein is CASSLGTGGWNEQFF.

The rearrangement uses TRBV4-3 and TRBJ2-5; 11 nucleotides agree with TRBD2. The J call may be faulty, since TRBJ2-7 better matches the DNA end. The CDR3 has 15 residues. The germline CDR1 and CDR2 sequences are LGHNA and YSLEER. In nucleotides, the CDR3 is TGCGCCAGCAGCCAAGGACTAGCGGGGAAGTACGAGCAGTACTTC. Amino acid sequence: CASSQGLAGKYEQYF.

V is TRBV6-4 and J is TRBJ1-2; D ambiguous. CDR1 is MRHNA, CDR2 SNTAGT, per germline. This CDR3 contains 13 residues. Trimming shortened V by 6 bases and J by 2 bases, and 10 bases separated the two germline ends. The DNA of the CDR3 is TGTGCCAGCAGCCCCGGGGAGAACTATGGCTACACCTTC. Its protein product is CASSPGENYGYTF.

The V call is TRBV7-2, the J call TRBJ2-7, with 7 positions matching TRBD2. The CDR3 runs to 15 residues. The germline CDR1 and CDR2 sequences are SGHTA and FQGNSA. V trimming: 5 bases; J trimming: 3 bases; junction bases outside the gene matches: 10. CDR3 coding DNA: TGTGCCAGCAGCCCCGGCGGGGGTCCGGGCTACGAGCAGTACTTC. Translated, it gives CASSPGGGPGYEQYF.

This chain uses TRBV15 with TRBJ1-4; D might be TRBD1 (6 bases). The CDR3 loop spans 13 amino acids. Germline V lookup: CDR1 LNHNV, CDR2 YYDKDF (reference sequence). Trimming removed 8 bases at V and 13 bases at J, with 20 bases between. The CDR3: CATSKDGGPGLFF. CDR3 DNA sequence: TGTGCCACCTCGAAGGATGGGGGCCCGGGACTGTTTTTT.

V usage is TRBV30 and J usage is TRBJ2-1; 7 positions agree with TRBD2. The length of the CDR3 is 13 residues. In germline, CDR1 is GTSNPN, CDR2 SVGIG (reference sequence). J was trimmed by 11 bases and V by 3 bases; bases with no gene match: 10. For the CDR3, the DNA is TGTGCCTGGAGGAGCCTACGCGGGGGAAAGCAGTTCTTC. Translated: CAWRSLRGGKQFF.